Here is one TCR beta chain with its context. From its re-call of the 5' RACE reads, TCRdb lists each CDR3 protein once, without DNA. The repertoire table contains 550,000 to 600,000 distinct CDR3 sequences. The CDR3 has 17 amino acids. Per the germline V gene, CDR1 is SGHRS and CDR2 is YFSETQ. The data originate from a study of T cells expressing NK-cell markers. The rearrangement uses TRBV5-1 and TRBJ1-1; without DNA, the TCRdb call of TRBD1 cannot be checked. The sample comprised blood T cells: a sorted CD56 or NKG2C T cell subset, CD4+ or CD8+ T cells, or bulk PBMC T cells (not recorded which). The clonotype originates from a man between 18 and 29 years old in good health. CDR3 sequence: CASRPAGQLLMNTEAFF.